One and the same sample provided the 10 T cell receptor beta chains below, sequenced in a study of spatial heterogeneity in lung cancer. Time point here: sample taken at primary tumor resection. Unsorted whole RNA from tumor, nontumor lung or frozen PBMC underwent sequencing. TCRdb re-derived calls from the 5' RACE reads in MiXCR, one entry per CDR3 protein. Of 20,000 to 25,000 distinct CDR3 sequences listed, around 4.6% are singletons. The input for sequencing was PBMCs, taken at surgery. The origin of the receptors is a male donor with early-stage non-small cell lung cancer.

Many counts were recorded for this clonotype. This chain connects TRBV28 to TRBJ1-5; D is unresolved. CDR3 length: 12 amino acids. Trimming cost V 6 bases and J 6 bases, with 9 bases left between them. Per the germline V gene, CDR1 is MDHEN and CDR2 is SYDVKM. CDR3 residues: CASSPLSQPQHF. CDR3 DNA: TGTGCCAGCAGCCCTTTAAGTCAGCCCCAGCATTTT.

This clonotype was recorded many times. V is TRBV30 and J is TRBJ1-1; D unclear. This CDR3 has 11 residues. Germline assignment: CDR1 GTSNPN and CDR2 SVGIG (reference sequence). V lost 6 bases and J 4 bases, leaving 9 bases between the germline ends. The CDR3 region is CACFRFTEAFF. The CDR3, as DNA: TGTGCCTGTTTCAGGTTCACTGAAGCTTTCTTT. The full variable domain, rest sourced from reference TRBV30 and TRBJ1-1, is SQTIHQWPATLVQPVGSPLSLECTVEGTSNPNLYWYRQAAGRGLQLLFYSVGIGQISSEVPQNLSASRPQDRQFILSSKKLLLSDSGFYLCACFRFTEAFFGQGTRLTVV.

This clonotype was seen at least ten times. This sequence joins TRBV20-1 and TRBJ2-1; D is tentatively TRBD1 or TRBD2 (5 bases each). The germline V gene encodes CDR1 DFQATT and CDR2 SNEGSKA (reference sequence). This CDR3 is 15 amino acids long. V dropped 0 bases and J dropped 4 bases, with 13 bases sitting between them. CDR3 sequence: CSARDKGTPYNEQFF. CDR3 coding DNA: TGCAGTGCTAGAGATAAAGGGACGCCGTACAATGAGCAGTTCTTC.

This clonotype was observed many times. V and J are TRBV30 and TRBJ2-6; 7 bases align to TRBD1. CDR1 is GTSNPN and CDR2 is SVGIG in the germline V gene (reference sequence). V gave up 2 bases and J gave up 3 bases; unmatched junction bases: 10. The CDR3 has 17 amino acids. This chain's CDR3 is CAWSKQGLRHGANVLTF. CDR3 in DNA: TGTGCCTGGAGTAAACAGGGGCTAAGGCATGGGGCCAACGTCCTGACTTTC.

This clonotype was counted at least ten times. In DNA form, the CDR3 reads TGTGCCAGCAGCCGCGTACAGGGGAACACCGGGGAGCTGTTTTTT. It translates to CASSRVQGNTGELFF. The genes are TRBV7-2 and TRBJ2-2; possible D gene TRBD1, 6 bases. Germline CDR1 is SGHTA and CDR2 is FQGNSA. Trimming stripped 5 bases from V and 1 base from J, with 11 bases between. The CDR3 extends over 15 amino acids.

This clonotype has at least ten counts. The J gene is TRBJ1-5, the V gene TRBV5-4; D gene unclear. V was cut by 2 bases and J by 3 bases, with 3 bases left in between. This CDR3 is built from 12 residues. The germline CDR1 and CDR2 sequences are SGHNT and YYREEE (reference sequence). The CDR3 sequence: CASSLPNQPQHF. DNA for the CDR3: TGTGCCAGCAGCTTACCCAATCAGCCCCAGCATTTT.

V is TRBV6-1 and J is TRBJ2-5; TRBD2 aligns across 8 bases. The CDR3 has 12 amino acids. V lost 10 bases and J lost 4; bases outside the gene matches: 5. CDR1 and CDR2 (germline): MNHNS, SASEGT. The chain's CDR3 is CATFSGVETQYF. The CDR3, as DNA: TGTGCCACCTTTAGCGGGGTAGAGACCCAGTACTTC.

The chain couples TRBV28 to TRBJ1-3; 7 nucleotides agree with TRBD1. The V gene end was trimmed by 3 bases and the J gene end by 1 base; junction bases not matched to a gene: 0. The CDR3 runs 14 residues. The germline CDR1 and CDR2 sequences are MDHEN and SYDVKM. The CDR3 is CASSLGQSGNTIYF. CDR3 in DNA: TGTGCCAGCAGTTTGGGACAGTCTGGAAACACCATATATTTT. Looking up the rest from reference TRBV28 and TRBJ1-3 gives the full variable domain: DVKVTQSSRYLVKRTGEKVFLECVQDMDHENMFWYRQDPGLGLRLIYFSYDVKMKEKGDIPEGYSVSREKKERFSLILESASTNQTSMYLCASSLGQSGNTIYFGEGSWLTVV.

This clonotype has just a few counts. The chain recombines TRBV29-1 with TRBJ1-1, with 10 positions matching TRBD1. The CDR3 covers 16 residues. CDR1 is SQVTM, CDR2 ANQGSEA, per germline. Unmatched junction bases numbered 13, after V lost 3 bases and J lost 6 bases. The chain's CDR3 is CSVEGQGRGSWSEAFF. The CDR3 DNA reads TGCAGCGTTGAGGGACAGGGGAGGGGTAGCTGGTCTGAAGCTTTCTTT.

This clonotype turned up a few times. The gene calls are TRBV20-1 and TRBJ1-1; the D is unclear. The length of the CDR3 is 13 residues. Between the trimmed V and J ends, which lost 5 bases and 1 base, there was a span of 11 bases. Germline CDR1 reads DFQATT; CDR2 reads SNEGSKA (reference sequence). Here the CDR3 reads CSAPVGWNTEAFF. CDR3 sequence (DNA): TGCAGTGCTCCTGTAGGGTGGAACACTGAAGCTTTCTTT.